The entry that follows covers one T cell receptor beta chain sequence. This record comes from a study of blood T cell repertoires in COVID-19. On the study more broadly: Samples representing acute and convalescent COVID-19 were sourced from the United States, Italy and Spain. T cells, B-cell-depleted T cells, or PBMCs provided the cDNA or gDNA that served as material.

In the authors' workflow: Estimation of nucleated cell counts was performed using reference gene primer amplification. Repertoires were generated with immunoSEQ multiplex PCR, while TCRdb's copy carries only in-frame clones and drops some. V, J and clone size were drawn from that table, and D and trimming were deduced from the DNA. The sample contains about 120,000 clones, around 85% of which appear only once. The clonotype originates from a man aged 60-69 years with acute or convalescent COVID-19. Sequenced sample: peripheral blood.

CDR3 DNA: TGTGCCTGGAACCTCGGACAGGGGACGGGAGAGCAGTTCTTC. This translates into CAWNLGQGTGEQFF. V is TRBV30 and J is TRBJ2-1, with 9 bases matching TRBD1. The V gene's germline CDR1 is GTSNPN and CDR2 SVGIG (reference sequence). The junction had 11 bases not matched to a gene; V was cut back by 4 bases and J by 10 bases. The CDR3 consists of 14 residues.